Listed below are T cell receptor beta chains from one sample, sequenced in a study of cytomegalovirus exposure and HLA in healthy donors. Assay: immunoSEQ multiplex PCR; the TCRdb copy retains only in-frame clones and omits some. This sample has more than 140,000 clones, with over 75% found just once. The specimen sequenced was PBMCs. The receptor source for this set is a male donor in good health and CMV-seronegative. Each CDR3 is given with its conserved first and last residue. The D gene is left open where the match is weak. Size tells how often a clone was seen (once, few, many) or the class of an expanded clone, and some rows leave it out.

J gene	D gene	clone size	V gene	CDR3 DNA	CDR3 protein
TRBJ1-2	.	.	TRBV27	TGTGCCAGCAGTTTAGGGGGCCCTAACTATGGCTACACCTTC	CASSLGGPNYGYTF
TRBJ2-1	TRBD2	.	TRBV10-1	TGCGCCAGCCTTCAATTTGGGACTAGTATATACAATGAGCAGTTCTTC	CASLQFGTSIYNEQFF
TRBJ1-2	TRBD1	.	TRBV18	TGTGCCAGCGCAAGCGGACAGGCCCTAGGCTATGGCTACACCTTC	CASASGQALGYGYTF
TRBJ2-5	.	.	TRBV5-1	TGCGCCAGCAGCTTGGATATAGCGGAGACCCAGTACTTC	CASSLDIAETQYF
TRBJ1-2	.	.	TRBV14	TGTGCCAGCAGCCAGGGCAGGGCTTATGGCTACACCTTC	CASSQGRAYGYTF
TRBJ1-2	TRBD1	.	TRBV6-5	TGTGCCAGCAGTTACCAAGGGGGCGACTATGGCTACACCTTC	CASSYQGGDYGYTF
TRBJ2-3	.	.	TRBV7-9	TGTGCCAGCAGCTTCCCCCACTCGGAGGGAGATACGCAGTATTTT	CASSFPHSEGDTQYF
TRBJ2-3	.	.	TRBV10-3	TGTGCCACGCAACAGGACCCTAGCACAGATACGCAGTATTTT	CATQQDPSTDTQYF
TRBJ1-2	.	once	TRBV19	TGTGCCAGTAGTATAGTCCGGGGGTTCGGTGGCTACACCTTC	CASSIVRGFGGYTF
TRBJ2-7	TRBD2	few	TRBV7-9	TGTGCCAGCAGAGCAGGGAGCGGGAGTGGGGGCGAGCAGTACTTC	CASRAGSGSGGEQYF
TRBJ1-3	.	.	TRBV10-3	TGTGCCATCAGTGAGTCGAGAGGGTCTGGAAACACCATATATTTT	CAISESRGSGNTIYF